A selection of T cell receptor beta chains follows, all from one sample in a study of vaccination and CD4 T cells after COVID-19. The antigens for these receptors are not known. From the PCR reads, TCRdb called clonotypes with MiXCR, one entry per CDR3 protein. This repertoire shows about 18,000 distinct CDR3 sequences, more than 50% found once; its top ten account for roughly 7.9%. The specimen sequenced was CD4+ T cells from blood, cultured in vitro. Receptors originate from a human donor who had recovered from COVID-19. Both conserved end residues are part of each CDR3. A D gene is named only where the DNA matches it firmly. Some rows mark clone size as missing; the rest say once, few, many or name a class of expanded clone.

J gene,V gene,clone size,D gene,CDR3 DNA,CDR3 protein
TRBJ1-2,TRBV6-2/TRBV6-3,few,-,TGTGCCAGCAGTTACTCGAACGCCTATGGCTACACCTTC,CASSYSNAYGYTF
TRBJ1-6,TRBV10-2,-,-,TGCGCCAGCAGTCGCAGGGGAGCGGATTCACCCCTCCACTTT,CASSRRGADSPLHF
TRBJ2-5,TRBV25-1,-,-,TGTGCCAGCATGCCCGGGACGGAAGAGACCCAGTACTTC,CASMPGTEETQYF
TRBJ2-5,TRBV6-1,-,-,TGTGCCAGCAGTGAAAGGGCGCCGCAGGAGACCCAGTACTTC,CASSERAPQETQYF
TRBJ1-6,TRBV27,few,-,TGTGCCAGCAGTCTCGGTTATTCACCCCTCCACTTT,CASSLGYSPLHF
TRBJ1-1,TRBV19,-,TRBD1,TGTGCCAGTAGTAGGTTCCGGGACAGCAAGAACACTGAAGCTTTCTTT,CASSRFRDSKNTEAFF
TRBJ2-3,TRBV7-2,few,-,TGTGCCAGCAGCCCAGAGCGGCGCACAGATACGCAGTATTTT,CASSPERRTDTQYF
TRBJ2-5,TRBV7-2,-,-,TGTGCCAGCAGCCCCTCTTCGAGGGAGACCCAGTACTTC,CASSPSSRETQYF
TRBJ2-5,TRBV2,few,-,TGTGCCAGCAGTGAAGCGCAAACGGGGCTACCGGGGAAGACCCAGTACTTC,CASSEAQTGLPGKTQYF
TRBJ1-2,TRBV6-1,-,-,TGTGCCAGCAGTCGCAGCGGGGCGAACTATGGCTACACCTTC,CASSRSGANYGYTF
TRBJ1-2,TRBV12-3/TRBV12-4,few,-,TGTGCCAGCAGTATTTTATCCGGCTACACCTTC,CASSILSGYTF
TRBJ2-2,TRBV27,few,-,TGTGCCAGCAAAGGTGGGACGAGTAGCGGGGAGCTGTTTTTT,CASKGGTSSGELFF
TRBJ1-4,TRBV20-1,-,TRBD1,TGCAGTGCAAATAGGGGACAGGGGAATGAAAAACTGTTTTTT,CSANRGQGNEKLFF
TRBJ2-5,TRBV24-1,few,-,TGTGCCACCGCGTTTGGGGCGTCGGAGACCCAGTACTTC,CATAFGASETQYF
TRBJ2-2,TRBV30,once,TRBD1,TGTGCCTGGAAATTAAAGGGGGCGTATAACACCGGGGAGCTGTTTTTT,CAWKLKGAYNTGELFF
TRBJ2-1,TRBV20-1,-,TRBD2,TGCAGTGCTAGAGGAGCGGGAGGTTCCTACAATGAGCAGTTCTTC,CSARGAGGSYNEQFF
TRBJ1-1,TRBV19,-,-,TGTGCCAGTAGTATATCTCCCCTCATGAACACTGAAGCTTTCTTT,CASSISPLMNTEAFF
TRBJ2-5,TRBV5-1,few,-,TGCGCCAGCAGCCTAACTAGCACCCCAGAGACCCAGTACTTC,CASSLTSTPETQYF
TRBJ2-7,TRBV6-1,-,-,TGTGCCAGCACTCAGGGCCGGGGGTTCAACGAGCAGTACTTC,CASTQGRGFNEQYF
TRBJ1-6,TRBV19,-,TRBD1,TGTGCCAGTAGATTACACGCCAGGGGGAATTCACCCCTCCACTTT,CASRLHARGNSPLHF
TRBJ2-3,TRBV27,-,-,TGTGCCAGCAGTTTACTGGGTACGCAGTATTTT,CASSLLGTQYF
TRBJ1-6,TRBV6-2/TRBV6-3,few,-,TGTGCCAGCCGGACCGGGACGGTCAATTCACCCCTCCACTTT,CASRTGTVNSPLHF
TRBJ1-1,TRBV7-2,-,-,TGTGCCAGCAGCTTAGCACGGGGAGCTTTCTTT,CASSLARGAFF